This T cell receptor beta chain was found in a study of blood T cell repertoires in COVID-19. Study details: Donors in the United States, Italy and Spain gave samples during acute or convalescent COVID-19. PBMCs, B-cell-depleted T cells, or T cells were the source of the cDNA or gDNA that made up the material.

Per the study methods: Estimation of nucleated cell counts was performed using reference gene primer amplification. Assay used: immunoSEQ multiplex PCR; TCRdb lists only in-frame clones, some missing. That table is the source of V, J and clone size, and D and trimming were worked out from the DNA. The data contain about 110,000 clones, around 89% of them singletons. The CDR3 spans 15 residues. Deletions cut 2 bases from V and 7 bases from J, with 14 bases between. CDR1 is SNHLY, CDR2 FYNNEI, per germline. Sequencing was done on a sample of peripheral blood. The chain uses TRBV2 and TRBJ2-2, with D maybe TRBD1 (5 bases). This receptor was identified in a human donor in a cohort sampled during active COVID-19. The CDR3 protein is CASSEYGRVVGELFF. Here the CDR3 DNA reads TGTGCCAGCAGTGAATACGGCAGGGTGGTCGGGGAGCTGTTTTTT.